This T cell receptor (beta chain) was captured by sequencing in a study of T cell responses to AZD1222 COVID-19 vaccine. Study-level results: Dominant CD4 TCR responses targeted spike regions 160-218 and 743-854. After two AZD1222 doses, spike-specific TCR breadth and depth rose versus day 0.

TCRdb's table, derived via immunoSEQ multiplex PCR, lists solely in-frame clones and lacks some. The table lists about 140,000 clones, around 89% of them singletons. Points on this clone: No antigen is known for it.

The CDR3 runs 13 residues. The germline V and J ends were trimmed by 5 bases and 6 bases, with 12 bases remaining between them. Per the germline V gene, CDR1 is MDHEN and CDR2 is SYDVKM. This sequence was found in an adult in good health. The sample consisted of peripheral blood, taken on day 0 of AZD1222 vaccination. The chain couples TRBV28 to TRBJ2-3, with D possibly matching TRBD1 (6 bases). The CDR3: CASSPTGLDTQYF. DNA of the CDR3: TGTGCCAGCAGTCCTACAGGGTTGGATACGCAGTATTTT.